This T cell receptor (beta chain) was retrieved from a study of blood T cell repertoires in COVID-19. This CDR3 spans 13 amino acids. Germline V gene lookup returns CDR1 GTSNPN and CDR2 SVGIG (reference sequence). The ends lost 7 bases at V and 8 bases at J; junction bases unmatched: 8. Profiled with immunoSEQ multiplex PCR; TCRdb holds only in-frame clones, not every one. There are approximately 250,000 clones in the sample; approximately 83% occur only once, and around 5.2% lies in the top ten. The chain couples TRBV30 to TRBJ1-4; 9 bases line up with TRBD1. This TCR came from a human donor in a cohort sampled during active COVID-19. Specimen: peripheral blood. CDR3: CALSRDREEKLFF. The CDR3 region has the DNA TGTGCCTTATCCAGGGACAGGGAGGAAAAACTGTTTTTT.